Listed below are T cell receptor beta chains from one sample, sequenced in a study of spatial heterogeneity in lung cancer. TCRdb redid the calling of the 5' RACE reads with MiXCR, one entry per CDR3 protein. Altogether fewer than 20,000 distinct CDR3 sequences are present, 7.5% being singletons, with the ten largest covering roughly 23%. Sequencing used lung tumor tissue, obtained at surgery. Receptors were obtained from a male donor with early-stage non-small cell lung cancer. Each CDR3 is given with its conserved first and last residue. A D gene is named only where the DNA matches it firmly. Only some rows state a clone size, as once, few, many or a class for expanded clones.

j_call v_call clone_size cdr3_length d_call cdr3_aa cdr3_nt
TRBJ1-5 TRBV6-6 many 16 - CASSPGEGDSNQPQHF TGTGCCAGCAGCCCAGGTGAGGGCGATAGCAATCAGCCCCAGCATTTT
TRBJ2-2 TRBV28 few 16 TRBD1 CASSRTGNLYTGELFF TGTGCCAGCTCGCGGACAGGGAATTTGTACACCGGGGAGCTGTTTTTT
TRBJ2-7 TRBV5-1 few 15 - CASSLTGQTSYEQYF TGCGCCAGCAGCTTGACCGGACAGACCTCCTACGAGCAGTACTTC
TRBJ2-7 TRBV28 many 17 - CASSFRGGGRDYYEQYF TGTGCCAGCAGTTTCCGCGGGGGCGGGCGAGATTACTACGAGCAGTACTTC
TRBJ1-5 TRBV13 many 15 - CASSLAGSGNQPQHF TGTGCCAGCAGCTTAGCGGGGAGTGGCAATCAGCCCCAGCATTTT
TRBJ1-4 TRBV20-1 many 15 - CSARDHARSNEKLFF TGCAGTGCTAGAGATCATGCAAGATCTAATGAAAAACTGTTTTTT
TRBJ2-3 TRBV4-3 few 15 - CASSQDAGRIDTQYF TGCGCCAGCAGCCAAGATGCAGGGCGAATAGATACGCAGTATTTT
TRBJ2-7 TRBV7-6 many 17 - CASSLEVPGTFAYEQYF TGTGCCAGCAGCTTAGAAGTCCCCGGGACCTTCGCCTACGAGCAGTACTTC
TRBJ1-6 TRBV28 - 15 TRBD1 CASSPDRAYNSPLHF TGTGCCAGCAGTCCGGACAGGGCCTATAATTCACCCCTCCACTTT
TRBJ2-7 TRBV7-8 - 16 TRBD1 CASSRGQAQSSYEQYF TGTGCCAGCAGCCGCGGACAGGCCCAGAGCTCCTACGAGCAGTACTTC